This TCR beta chain came from a study of blood T cell repertoires in COVID-19. Study in general: COVID-19 samples collected from the United States, Italy and Spain covered acute and convalescent phases. In each case, the material was cDNA or gDNA derived from T cells, B-cell-depleted T cells, or PBMCs.

Per the original data handling: For nucleated cells, counts were estimated from reference gene primer amplification. Generated by immunoSEQ multiplex PCR, the TCRdb table keeps only in-frame clones and is missing some. V, J and clone size derive from that table, while D and trimming were established from the DNA sequence. The sample lists 110,000 to 150,000 clones, roughly 87% occurring once. Material for sequencing was peripheral blood. This sequence originates from a man between 65 and 79 years old with acute or convalescent COVID-19.

As DNA, the CDR3 is TGTGCCAGCAGCTTGGGGACAGCACCCGGGGAGCTGTTTTTT. Its protein is CASSLGTAPGELFF. This chain joins TRBV5-4 and TRBJ2-2; tentative D call: TRBD1 (6 bases). The CDR3 spans 14 residues. The germline V gene encodes CDR1 SGHNT and CDR2 YYREEE (reference sequence). Trimming cost V 0 bases and J 6 bases, with 9 bases left between them.